This T cell receptor beta chain stems from a study of Graves' ophthalmopathy and Graves' hyperthyroidism. Study-level results: Blood was where most expanded thyroid clonotypes above 0.001 frequency also turned up. Its predictions of ophthalmopathy progression gave the model 60% to 71% sensitivity and about 78% specificity.

The diagnosis combined clinical symptoms, thyroxine, TRAb, thyroid ultrasound and orbital computed tomography scans. The length of the CDR3 is 19 residues. V lost 5 bases to trimming and J lost 3 bases, with 26 bases between them. The germline CDR1 and CDR2 sequences are SGHVS and FQNEAQ. Concerning this clonotype itself: Antigen unknown.

Amplified TCR beta CDR3 regions were obtained using RNA transcripts as template. RT-PCR with HTBI primers came first, then second-round multiplex PCR. TCRdb re-analysed the multiplex PCR reads in MiXCR, keeping a single row per CDR3 protein. The table includes over a million distinct CDR3 sequences, 35% to 40% detected once. The source is an adult man with Graves' hyperthyroidism. Sequencing was done on a sample of peripheral blood or thyroid tissue (not recorded which). The rearrangement joins TRBV7-8 to TRBJ1-5, with a tentative D call TRBD1 (6 bases). CDR3 residues: CASSRLPRDKRFYNQPQHF. Written as DNA, the CDR3 is TGTGCCAGCAGCCGGTTACCAAGGGACAAAAGATTTTACAATCAGCCCCAGCATTTT.